The entry below describes one T cell receptor beta chain. The data belong to a study of regulatory T cells in long-lasting Graves disease. Arm-PCR of CDR3 regions with iRepertoire HTBI primers generated TCR beta libraries. TCRdb re-analysed the multiplex PCR reads in MiXCR, keeping a single row per CDR3 protein. The sample contains 400,000 to 500,000 distinct CDR3 sequences, approximately 16% of which appear only once. Time point: newly diagnosed GD, antithyroid drugs for less than 3 months. PBMC RNA served as the TCR library source. This sample was also put to use in a study of T cells in Graves' hyperthyroidism and ophthalmopathy. That paper states: Uncontrolled infection, other autoimmune disease, pregnancy or lactation excluded patients. HTBI primers were employed in a first-round RT-PCR of the TCR CDR3. Most thyroid-expanded clonotypes above 0.001 were also found in blood.

The clonotype originates from a woman under 30 with Graves disease. The sample here was peripheral blood mononuclear cells (PBMCs), taken at new diagnosis, from a patient treated with antithyroid drugs.

The CDR3 DNA follows: TGTGCCACCAGCAGAGAATTAGGGGATAATTCACCCCTCCACTTT. Translation gives CATSRELGDNSPLHF. The J gene is TRBJ1-6, the V gene TRBV15; possibly TRBD1 for D (5 bases). V lost 0 bases and J lost 5, with 8 bases in between. The CDR3 contains 15 residues. The germline V gene has CDR1 LNHNV and CDR2 YYDKDF (reference sequence). The variable domain in full, completed from reference TRBV15 and TRBJ1-6, reads DAMVIQNPRYQVTQFGKPVTLSCSQTLNHNVMYWYQQKSSQAPKLLFHYYDKDFNNEADTPDNFQSRRPNTSFCFLDIRSPGLGDTAMYLCATSRELGDNSPLHFGNGTRLTVT.